These 10 T cell receptor beta chains originate from one sample sequenced in a study of shared clonotypes between healthy human individuals. Generated by immunoSEQ multiplex PCR, the TCRdb table keeps only in-frame clones and is missing some. Here the sample spans about 1.5 million clones, roughly 98% being singletons. Sequences were obtained from naive CD4+ T cells sorted from blood. Subset: CD45RA+ positively selected. The receptors come from a man under 40 in good health.

This clone was seen just once. This sequence joins TRBV5-4 and TRBJ2-1; 13 bases are a match to TRBD2. CDR1 and CDR2 from the germline V gene are SGHNT and YYREEE (reference sequence). This CDR3 is built from 16 residues. V lost 0 bases, J lost 8 bases, and 5 bases stayed unmatched. CDR3 nucleotides: TGTGCCAGCAGCTTGGGGACTGGACTAGCGGGAGATGAGCAGTTCTTC. Translating gives CASSLGTGLAGDEQFF. Together with reference TRBV5-4 and TRBJ2-1, the CDR3 gives the full variable domain: ETGVTQSPTHLIKTRGQQVTLRCSSQSGHNTVSWYQQALGQGPQFIFQYYREEENGRGNFPPRFSGLQFPNYSSELNVNALELDDSALYLCASSLGTGLAGDEQFFGPGTRLTVL.

The chain uses TRBV6-5 and TRBJ1-5, with D perhaps matching TRBD1 (5 bases). Germline values: CDR1 MNHEY, CDR2 SVGAGI. V was shortened by 5 bases and J by 2 bases, with 10 bases between the two germline ends. CDR3 length: 14 residues. CDR3 region: CASSAWGGNQPQHF. The CDR3 DNA is TGTGCCAGCAGTGCCTGGGGGGGCAATCAGCCCCAGCATTTT.

V is TRBV19 and J is TRBJ1-5; D is perhaps TRBD1 (6 bases). Looked up from germline, CDR1 is LNHDA and CDR2 is SQIVND (reference sequence). Trimming shortened V by 8 bases and J by 3 bases, and 17 bases separated the two germline ends. The CDR3 covers 15 residues. CDR3 nucleotides: TGTGCCAGTTCCAACAGGGAAGTCCTCAATCAGCCCCAGCATTTT. Encoded protein: CASSNREVLNQPQHF.

The chain joins TRBV12-5 to TRBJ2-2; D not resolved. Trimming removed 6 bases from V and 3 bases from J, with 8 bases in between. The CDR3 consists of 13 residues. The germline gives CDR1 LGHNT, CDR2 FRNRAP. This CDR3 reads CASGRGDTGELFF. As DNA, the CDR3 is TGTGCTAGTGGCCGAGGAGACACCGGGGAGCTGTTTTTT.

CDR3 amino acids: CASSQPSGRAPRTDTQYF. The CDR3 DNA is TGCGCCAGCAGCCAACCTAGCGGGAGGGCGCCGCGCACAGATACGCAGTATTTT. The chain employs TRBV4-1 and TRBJ2-3, with TRBD2 matching 12 bases. The CDR3 is 18 residues long. Losses at the gene ends were 2 bases for V and 1 base for J; bases not matched to a gene: 7. Germline assignment: CDR1 MGHRA and CDR2 YSYEKL.

The chain is built from TRBV10-1 and TRBJ2-1, with D perhaps TRBD1 or TRBD2 (7 bases each). Germline CDR1 is WNHNN and CDR2 is SYGVQD (reference sequence). CDR3 length: 14 residues. Trimming took off 3 bases at V and 8 bases at J, with 14 bases between the two ends. CDR3 residues: CASSDPSGGDEQFF. The DNA of the CDR3 is TGCGCCAGCAGTGATCCCTCAGGGGGGGATGAGCAGTTCTTC.

The CDR3 sequence: CANIDRVFTGANVLTF. CDR3 coding DNA: TGCGCCAACATTGACAGGGTCTTTACTGGGGCCAACGTCCTGACTTTC. The rearrangement links TRBV5-1 to TRBJ2-6, with 7 bases lining up with TRBD1. J lost 2 bases, V lost 9 bases, and 11 bases had no gene match. The CDR3 sequence is 16 residues long. The germline gives CDR1 SGHRS, CDR2 YFSETQ.

The rearrangement joins TRBV27 to TRBJ2-3; D is possibly TRBD1 or TRBD2 (5 bases each). The CDR3 is 15 residues long. Germline V gene data show CDR1 as MNHEY and CDR2 as SMNVEV (reference sequence). V was clipped by 7 bases and J by 0 bases, with 14 bases between them. This CDR3 is CASNPTGRSTDTQYF. The DNA of the CDR3 is TGTGCCAGCAACCCCACGGGACGCAGCACAGATACGCAGTATTTT.

The chain links TRBV9 to TRBJ2-2; D is uncertain. Per germline, CDR1 SGDLS and CDR2 YYNGEE. This CDR3 is 15 amino acids long. V was shortened by 2 bases and J by 1 base, with 9 bases between the two germline ends. The CDR3 loop is CASSVLLENTGELFF. The CDR3 DNA follows: TGTGCCAGCAGCGTCCTCCTTGAGAACACCGGGGAGCTGTTTTTT.

The chain recombines TRBV9 with TRBJ2-1; possible D gene TRBD1, 7 bases. Trimming left V 1 base short and J 7 bases short, with 9 bases between. Germline lookup yields CDR1 SGDLS and CDR2 YYNGEE. CDR3 size: 13 residues. This CDR3 is CASSVPGGNEQFF. The DNA of the CDR3 is TGTGCCAGCAGCGTACCAGGGGGGAATGAGCAGTTCTTC. The full variable domain, rest sourced from reference TRBV9 and TRBJ2-1, is DSGVTQTPKHLITATGQRVTLRCSPRSGDLSVYWYQQSLDQGLQFLIQYYNGEERAKGNILERFSAQQFPDLHSELNLSSLELGDSALYFCASSVPGGNEQFFGPGTRLTVL.